Included here is one T cell receptor beta chain sequence, with context. Its antigen remains unidentified. These data belong to a study of response to subunit inactivated influenza vaccine. Notes on the study in general: The authors suggested that few new T cells are recruited per seasonal influenza vaccination.

This CDR3 is built from 12 residues. Germline V gene data show CDR1 as SGHRS and CDR2 as YFSETQ. V gave up 4 bases and J gave up 9 bases, with 12 bases separating them. TCRdb used MiXCR to reprocess the RT-PCR reads, holding one entry per CDR3 protein. The profile shows 300,000 to 350,000 distinct CDR3 sequences, roughly a fifth of them singletons. This specimen was PBMCs from blood, taken approximately 20 months after vaccination. The chain uses TRBV5-1 and TRBJ2-3; D perhaps matches TRBD2 (5 bases). The sequence derives from a man aged 50 to 69 who received an inactivated influenza vaccine. CDR3 protein: CASSPDYRTQYF. In DNA form, the CDR3 reads TGCGCCAGCAGCCCCGACTATCGGACGCAGTATTTT.